These 22 T cell receptor beta chains were all obtained from the same sample, sequenced in a study of PD-1 and CTLA-4 blockade in melanoma. Sequenced by immunoSEQ multiplex PCR; TCRdb stores in-frame clones only, minus some. The sample consists of 25,000 to 35,000 clones, more than 85% of them appearing once. The specimen comprised CD8+ T cells from peripheral blood, sampled from a patient given anti-PD-1 treatment. The receptors come from a human donor with melanoma.

The rearrangement uses TRBV19 and TRBJ2-1; 8 bases fit TRBD2. CDR1 is LNHDA and CDR2 is SQIVND in the germline V gene (reference sequence). The CDR3 consists of 14 residues. V shed 3 bases and J 4 bases; nucleotides not matched to a gene: 2. The CDR3 region has the DNA TGTGCCAGTAGTATGGGACTAGTATACAATGAGCAGTTCTTC. Amino acids: CASSMGLVYNEQFF.

This clone has only a few counts. This chain links TRBV5-4 with TRBJ2-7; D perhaps matches TRBD1 (6 bases). Germline values: CDR1 SGHNT, CDR2 YYREEE (reference sequence). The CDR3 consists of 14 residues. Trimming removed 4 bases at V and 5 bases at J, with 16 bases between. The CDR3 sequence is CASSLRGSPNEQYF. CDR3 nucleotide sequence: TGTGCCAGCAGCCTGAGGGGGTCCCCCAACGAGCAGTACTTC.

This sequence joins TRBV6-2 or TRBV6-3 and TRBJ2-5; no clear D gene. Germline V gives CDR1 MNHEY, CDR2 SVGEGT. Trimming cost V 2 bases and J 0 bases, with 10 bases left between them. The CDR3 spans 15 residues. In nucleotides, the CDR3 is TGTGCCAGCAGTTACCCTGAACGGGACCAAGAGACCCAGTACTTC. Protein sequence: CASSYPERDQETQYF.

The V call is TRBV6-5, the J call TRBJ1-1, with D possibly TRBD1 on 6 matching bases. V lost 9 bases and J 4 bases, leaving 12 bases between the germline ends. Germline CDR1 and CDR2: MNHEY and SVGAGI. The CDR3 has 12 residues. The CDR3: CASTGYFTEAFF. The CDR3 bases are TGTGCCAGTACAGGGTACTTCACTGAAGCTTTCTTT.

The chain employs TRBV9 and TRBJ2-1, with D possibly TRBD2 on 5 matching bases. Trimming pared 0 bases from V and 7 bases from J, leaving 14 bases between. Germline V gene lookup returns CDR1 SGDLS and CDR2 YYNGEE. The CDR3 spans 15 residues. The CDR3 loop reads CASSVEEGVSNEQFF. In DNA form, the CDR3 reads TGTGCCAGCAGCGTAGAAGAGGGAGTTAGTAATGAGCAGTTCTTC.

The rearrangement links TRBV19 to TRBJ2-3, with 10 bases fitting TRBD1. The CDR3 loop spans 18 amino acids. J was trimmed by 1 base and V by 5 bases; bases with no gene match: 12. Germline values: CDR1 LNHDA, CDR2 SQIVND (reference sequence). The DNA of the CDR3 is TGTGCCAGTAGTTCCCCCACTCGACAGGGGGCTGGCACAGATACGCAGTATTTT. Translated: CASSSPTRQGAGTDTQYF.

V gene TRBV5-6 combines with J gene TRBJ2-2, with a weak D call TRBD1 (6 bases). This CDR3 region has 15 residues. Trimming took off 0 bases at V and 6 bases at J, with 12 bases between the two ends. The germline CDR1 and CDR2 sequences are SGHDT and YYEEEE. CDR3 amino acids: CASSLGGGHSGELFF. The CDR3, as DNA: TGTGCCAGCAGCTTGGGTGGGGGACATTCCGGGGAGCTGTTTTTT.

The V call is TRBV7-9, the J call TRBJ1-2, with D tentatively TRBD1 (5 bases). The CDR3 sequence is 17 residues long. V was trimmed by 0 bases and J by 0 bases, leaving 14 bases between them. The germline CDR1 and CDR2 sequences are SEHNR and FQNEAQ (reference sequence). CDR3 residues: CASSLAQGGDANYGYTF. The CDR3 coding sequence is TGTGCCAGCAGCTTAGCGCAGGGTGGAGATGCTAACTATGGCTACACCTTC.

The V and J genes are TRBV7-9 and TRBJ2-7; D unclear. There are 15 residues in the CDR3. V lost 6 bases and J lost 0, with 15 bases in between. Germline CDR1 is SEHNR and CDR2 is FQNEAQ (reference sequence). The CDR3 protein is CASSPSTASSYEQYF. In DNA, the CDR3 is TGTGCCAGCAGTCCCTCGACGGCGAGCTCCTACGAGCAGTACTTC. The full variable domain, its missing parts supplied by reference TRBV7-9 and TRBJ2-7, is DTGVSQNPRHKITKRGQNVTFRCDPISEHNRLYWYRQTLGQGPEFLTYFQNEAQLEKSRLLSDRFSAERPKGSFSTLEIQRTEQGDSAMYLCASSPSTASSYEQYFGPGTRLTVT.

The rearrangement links TRBV24-1 to TRBJ1-2; no clear D. The length of the CDR3 is 13 residues. Trimming stripped 4 bases from V and 6 bases from J, with 11 bases between. Per the germline V gene, CDR1 is KGHDR and CDR2 is SFDVKD. The CDR3 region has the DNA TGTGCCACCAGTGAGGGAACGAACGATGGCTACACCTTC. The encoded protein is CATSEGTNDGYTF.

This clone has a single count. DNA for the CDR3: TGTGCCTGGAGTGTTTACGGGGGCTCCTACGAGCAGTACTTC. Translation gives CAWSVYGGSYEQYF. The V gene is TRBV30, the J gene TRBJ2-7, with D possibly TRBD2 on 6 matching bases. The germline gives CDR1 GTSNPN, CDR2 SVGIG (reference sequence). V lost 0 bases and J 0 bases, leaving 9 bases between the germline ends. This CDR3 has 14 amino acids.

V gene TRBV6-5 combines with J gene TRBJ2-7, with D perhaps assigned TRBD1 or TRBD2 (5 bases each). CDR3 length: 14 amino acids. Trimming left V 4 bases short and J 6 bases short, with 16 bases between. The germline V gene encodes CDR1 MNHEY and CDR2 SVGAGI. The CDR3 DNA reads TGTGCCAGCAGTTGGGACCTCCTCGTCTCCGAGCAGTACTTC. Translated, it gives CASSWDLLVSEQYF.

This chain links TRBV12-3 or TRBV12-4 with TRBJ2-7; the D call may be TRBD1 or TRBD2 (5 bases each). Trimming removed 3 bases from V and 6 bases from J, with 6 bases in between. The CDR3 runs 11 residues. CDR3 DNA: TGTGCCAGCAGTTTTGGGGGCGAGCAGTACTTC. Residues: CASSFGGEQYF.

The gene calls are TRBV28 and TRBJ2-5, with D perhaps TRBD1 or TRBD2 (6 bases each). Per germline, CDR1 MDHEN and CDR2 SYDVKM. Trimming left V 4 bases short and J 4 bases short, with 19 bases between. This CDR3 contains 16 residues. The CDR3 region is CASSSPKGGVPETQYF. In DNA form, the CDR3 reads TGTGCCAGCAGTTCTCCTAAGGGGGGCGTACCAGAGACCCAGTACTTC.

This chain uses TRBV5-4 with TRBJ2-1, with TRBD2 as a possible D gene (6 bases). V lost 1 base, J lost 4 bases, and 12 bases lay in between. The CDR3 loop spans 15 amino acids. Germline loops: CDR1 SGHNT, CDR2 YYREEE (reference sequence). CDR3 sequence (DNA): TGTGCCAGCAGCTTGTGGGGGGAGCCTTACAATGAGCAGTTCTTC. Protein product: CASSLWGEPYNEQFF.

The CDR3 DNA reads as TGCGCCAGCAGCCGCTTAGAGGCAGGGGGCGTTGAAAAACTGTTTTTT. It yields the protein CASSRLEAGGVEKLFF. V and J are TRBV4-1 and TRBJ1-4; 8 bases match TRBD1. This CDR3 region has 16 residues. Trimming cost V 4 bases and J 7 bases; bases outside gene matches: 11. Per the germline V gene, CDR1 is MGHRA and CDR2 is YSYEKL.

This chain joins TRBV30 and TRBJ2-3, with 8 bases that match TRBD1. The germline V gene has CDR1 GTSNPN and CDR2 SVGIG (reference sequence). There are 14 residues in the CDR3. J gave up 0 bases and V 8 bases, and 7 bases lay outside the gene matches. The CDR3 here is CAGWTGISTDTQYF. The CDR3 nucleotides are TGTGCCGGGTGGACAGGGATTAGCACAGATACGCAGTATTTT.

The J gene is TRBJ2-1, the V gene TRBV12-5, with 11 positions matching TRBD2. The CDR3 has 15 residues. With 0 bases clipped from V and 10 bases from J, the junction kept 5 bases outside the gene matches. Germline CDR1 is LGHNT and CDR2 is FRNRAP. In nucleotides, the CDR3 is TGTGCTAGTGGTTTGGTAATAGCGGGGGGGGAAGAGCAGTTCTTC. It codes for CASGLVIAGGEEQFF.

V is TRBV24-1 and J is TRBJ2-3; a weak D match, TRBD2 (5 bases). The germline V and J ends were trimmed by 1 base and 6 bases, with 7 bases remaining between them. The length of the CDR3 is 13 residues. Germline CDR1 is KGHDR and CDR2 is SFDVKD. CDR3: CATSDLKRDTQYF. CDR3 sequence (DNA): TGTGCCACCAGTGATTTAAAGCGGGATACGCAGTATTTT.

The gene calls are TRBV6-1 and TRBJ2-1; 7 nucleotides match TRBD2. CDR3 size: 17 residues. Germline V gene lookup returns CDR1 MNHNS and CDR2 SASEGT. The junction had 7 bases not matched to a gene; V was cut back by 2 bases and J by 0 bases. The CDR3, as DNA: TGTGCCAGCAGTGAACTAGCGGAGGCAGACTCCTACAATGAGCAGTTCTTC. Its translation is CASSELAEADSYNEQFF.

The chain joins TRBV27 to TRBJ1-2; TRBD1 aligns across 8 bases. The V gene's germline CDR1 is MNHEY and CDR2 SMNVEV (reference sequence). This CDR3 is built from 14 residues. Trimming cost V 8 bases and J 8 bases; bases outside gene matches: 13. In nucleotides, the CDR3 is TGTGCCAGCCGTCCCCCGGGACAGGTCTGGGGCTACACCTTC. Its protein is CASRPPGQVWGYTF.

The chain has TRBV10-2 and TRBJ2-6, with D perhaps TRBD1 or TRBD2 (7 bases each). The ends were cut back, 3 bases at V and 0 bases at J, with 21 bases in the middle. This CDR3 has 20 amino acids. Germline loops: CDR1 WSHSY, CDR2 SAAADI. The CDR3 region is CASSDAGRGRGISGANVLTF. For the CDR3, the DNA is TGCGCCAGCAGTGATGCTGGGAGGGGCAGGGGGATCTCTGGGGCCAACGTCCTGACTTTC.